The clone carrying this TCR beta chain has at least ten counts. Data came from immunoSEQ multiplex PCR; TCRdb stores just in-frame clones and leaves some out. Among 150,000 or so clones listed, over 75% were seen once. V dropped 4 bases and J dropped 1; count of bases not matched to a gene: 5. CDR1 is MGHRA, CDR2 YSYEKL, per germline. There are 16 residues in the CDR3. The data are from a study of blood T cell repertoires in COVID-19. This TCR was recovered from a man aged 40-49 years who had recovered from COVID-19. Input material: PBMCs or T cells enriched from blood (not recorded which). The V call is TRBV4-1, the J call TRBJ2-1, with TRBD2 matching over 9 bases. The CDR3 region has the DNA TGCGCCAGCAGCCCCGCGGGGGGGCGATCCTACAATGAGCAGTTCTTC. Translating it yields CASSPAGGRSYNEQFF.